This T cell receptor beta chain was documented in a study of post-analysis software for immune sequencing data. Study summary: Disease trajectories encompassed relapsing-remitting, secondary progressive and progressive-relapsing multiple sclerosis. Whole-study findings and limits: Normalized Chao1 diversity was significantly reduced in patients versus controls. In patients, about 5 TRBV segments were more frequent than in controls, with TRBV5-6, TRBV5-1 and TRBV20-1 among them.

This clonotype turned up a few times. Antigen: not known. TCR beta libraries were prepared from cDNA with unique molecular identifiers. Starting from approximately 1 to 10 million T cells, the study yielded 450,000 to 500,000 cDNA molecules. MiXCR was run by TCRdb on the PCR reads, yielding one entry per CDR3 protein. The sample carries hundreds of thousands of distinct CDR3 sequences, roughly 30% recorded once. The CDR3 spans 15 residues. The V end was cut by 5 bases, the J end by 0 bases, with 13 bases between. CDR1 SGHTA and CDR2 FQGNSA come from the germline V gene. This sequence originates from a girl between 5 and 17 years old with multiple sclerosis. The gene calls are TRBV7-2 and TRBJ1-1, with a weak D call TRBD1 (6 bases). The specimen sequenced was blood. The DNA of the CDR3 is TGTGCCAGCAGCCTACACTGGACAGTGAACACTGAAGCTTTCTTT. Translated: CASSLHWTVNTEAFF. Drawing the rest from reference TRBV7-2 and TRBJ1-1, the complete variable domain is GAGVSQSPSNKVTEKGKDVELRCDPISGHTALYWYRQSLGQGLEFLIYFQGNSAPDKSGLPSDRFSAERTGGSVSTLTIQRTQQEDSAVYLCASSLHWTVNTEAFFGQGTRLTVV.